This section outlines one T cell receptor beta chain sequence together with its context. Its specificity is not known. The CDR3 loop spans 13 amino acids. Trimming at V came to 0 bases and at J to 6 bases, leaving 2 bases not matched to a gene. Looked up from germline, CDR1 is GTSNPN and CDR2 is SVGIG (reference sequence). Using immunoSEQ multiplex PCR, the repertoire was profiled, and TCRdb retains in-frame clones only, with some absent. The data show over 150,000 clones, around 72% seen once. The data were obtained in a study of cytotoxic CD8 clonotypes in ibrutinib-treated CLL. Broader study findings: Circulating CD8+ T-cell counts were tracked by baseline clonality, which exceeded that of age-matched healthy donors. Treatment left the uncommon public clonotypes either contracted or stable in frequency. Clonality went higher at ibrutinib response and then dropped back toward baseline at progression.

Cryopreserved PBMCs provided about 2 micrograms of genomic DNA for the TCR beta libraries. The input for sequencing was PBMCs, taken after 24 months of ibrutinib treatment. V gene TRBV30 combines with J gene TRBJ2-1, with TRBD2 matching 7 bases. The source of this sequence is a human donor with chronic lymphocytic leukemia. CDR3 region: CAWSVTSANEQFF. In DNA form, the CDR3 reads TGTGCCTGGAGTGTAACTAGCGCCAATGAGCAGTTCTTC.